This T cell receptor (beta chain) came from a study of blood T cell repertoires in COVID-19. Turning to the study itself: Acute-phase and convalescent COVID-19 samples originated in the United States, Italy and Spain. PBMCs, B-cell-depleted T cells, or T cells provided the cDNA or gDNA that made up the material.

V was pared by 4 bases and J by 3 bases, with 19 bases between. CDR3 length: 16 amino acids. The germline gives CDR1 SGHDT, CDR2 YYEEEE. In the original workflow: Amplification with reference gene primers provided the estimates of nucleated cell counts. The assay was immunoSEQ multiplex PCR, and TCRdb's table has in-frame clones only and misses some. The V and J calls and clone size come from that table; D and trimming were worked out from the DNA. Among approximately 75,000 clones listed, around 90% were seen once. Sequenced: peripheral blood. The chain links TRBV5-6 to TRBJ1-1; maybe TRBD1 (5 bases). The source of this sequence is a human donor in a cohort sampled during active COVID-19. The CDR3 DNA is TGTGCCAGCAGCCCCAAAGGAGGACGGGGGGACACTGAAGCTTTCTTT. Protein: CASSPKGGRGDTEAFF.